This T cell receptor beta chain was found in a study of early T cells in non-severe SARS-CoV-2 infection. V shed 2 bases and J shed 3 bases, with 8 bases lying between them. CDR1 is SGHNT, CDR2 YYREEE, per germline (reference sequence). This CDR3 is built from 13 residues. MiXCR, run by TCRdb on the 5' RACE reads, gives a single entry per CDR3 protein. The sample lists tens of thousands of distinct CDR3 sequences, 11% occurring once. This clonotype was counted at least ten times. The J gene is TRBJ1-2, the V gene TRBV5-4; no firm D call. The source material was whole blood. The clonotype originates from an adult who was a healthcare worker with PCR-confirmed SARS-CoV-2 infection or an uninfected control (not recorded which). The CDR3 loop is CASSLRGDYGYTF. Written as DNA, the CDR3 is TGTGCCAGCAGCTTACGAGGAGACTATGGCTACACCTTC.